There are a few counts of the clone carrying this T cell receptor beta chain. Its matching antigen is unknown. Germline lookup yields CDR1 SGHTA and CDR2 FQGNSA. The CDR3 has 16 residues. The trim removed 4 bases at V and 0 bases at J, leaving 6 bases unmatched. Primed by a sample-barcoded 5' primer and a J-beta primer mix, a second PCR proceeded for 7 to 11 cycles. The template-switch adaptor was a 5' adaptor with 12 random nucleotides. It tagged each cDNA molecule. MiXCR, run by TCRdb on the 5' RACE reads, gives a single entry per CDR3 protein. This sample has around 990,000 distinct CDR3 sequences; 35% to 45% occur once, and the top ten carry roughly 13%. This record comes from a study of blood T cells in healthy people across ages. Overall study context: About one barcoded beta molecule was captured per two T cells (by template switching). Points from the study as a whole: Observed TCR beta diversity showed a strong correlation with the percentage of naive T cells as measured by flow cytometry. Among T cells, TCR beta diversity per million cells dropped roughly linearly as age rose.

The chain links TRBV7-2 to TRBJ2-3; 8 nucleotides agree with TRBD2. Sequenced sample: blood. The TCR was taken from a man younger than 30 in good health. The CDR3 DNA reads TGTGCCAGCAGCTGGATTACGGGGGGGAGCACAGATACGCAGTATTTT. Translating gives CASSWITGGSTDTQYF.